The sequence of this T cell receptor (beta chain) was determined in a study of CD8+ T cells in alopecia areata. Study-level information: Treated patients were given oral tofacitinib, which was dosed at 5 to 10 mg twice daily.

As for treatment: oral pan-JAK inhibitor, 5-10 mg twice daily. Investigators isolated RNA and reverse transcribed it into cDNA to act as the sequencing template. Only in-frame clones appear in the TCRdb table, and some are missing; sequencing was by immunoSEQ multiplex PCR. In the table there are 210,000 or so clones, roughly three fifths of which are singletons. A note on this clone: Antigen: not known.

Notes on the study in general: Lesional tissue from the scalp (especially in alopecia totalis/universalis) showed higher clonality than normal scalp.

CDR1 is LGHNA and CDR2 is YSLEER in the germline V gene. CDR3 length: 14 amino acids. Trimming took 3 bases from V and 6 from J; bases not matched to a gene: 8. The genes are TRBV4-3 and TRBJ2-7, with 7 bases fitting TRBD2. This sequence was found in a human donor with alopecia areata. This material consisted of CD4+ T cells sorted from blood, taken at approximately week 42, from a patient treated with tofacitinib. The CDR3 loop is CASSQWTSFSEQYF. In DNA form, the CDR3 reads TGCGCCAGCAGCCAGTGGACTAGTTTCTCCGAGCAGTACTTC.